The source of this TCR beta chain is a study of siplizumab effects on memory and regulatory T cells. Study outcomes and limitations: With siplizumab, Treg-derived clones averaged approximately 72% of mappable alloreactive CD4+ clones, versus less than 35% in controls.

On this clone itself: Its antigen is not identified.

Some clones are missing from TCRdb's copy, which holds only in-frame ones; the method was immunoSEQ multiplex PCR. The sample lists about 63,000 clones, approximately 87% seen once, with approximately 3.4% in the top ten. Germline loops: CDR1 SGHVS, CDR2 FQNEAQ. V dropped 5 bases and J dropped 4; count of bases not matched to a gene: 15. CDR3 length equals 18 residues. The source material was memory CD4+ T cells sorted from blood. The TCR sequence derives from a human donor in good health. The rearrangement joins TRBV7-8 to TRBJ1-2; 11 nucleotides agree with TRBD1. CDR3 sequence (DNA): TGTGCCAGCAGCAAAACGTCCCGTGGGACAGGGGGTATCTATGGCTACACCTTC. Protein product: CASSKTSRGTGGIYGYTF.